Detailed here is one T cell receptor (beta chain). The target antigen is unknown. The sample is drawn from a study of T cells after yellow fever vaccination. General study results and limits: Abundant clonotypes (contaminants from the bulk population) could be present in FACS-sorted repertoires. Weaker overall was a secondary response that nonetheless peaked faster, on day 5 versus 15. A large majority of primary-vaccination clones showed up again after the booster (roughly 95% CD4, around 90% CD8).

Trimming left V 0 bases short and J 4 bases short, with 14 bases between. The CDR3 runs 16 residues. From germline, CDR1 is LGHNA and CDR2 YSLEER. From the 5' RACE reads, TCRdb called clonotypes with MiXCR, one entry per CDR3 protein. The sample lists approximately 550,000 distinct CDR3 sequences, about a fifth occurring once. The V gene is TRBV4-3, the J gene TRBJ2-3; weak D call: TRBD2 (5 bases). This specimen was PBMCs, taken 15 days after the yellow fever booster vaccination. The TCR comes from a man aged 30 to 45 who received the YFV17D yellow fever vaccine. The DNA of the CDR3 is TGCGCCAGCAGCCAAGACTACCATCGGGGTTCAGATACGCAGTATTTT. Translation gives CASSQDYHRGSDTQYF.